These 26 T cell receptor beta chains came from one sample sequenced in a study of blood T cell repertoires in COVID-19. Generated by immunoSEQ multiplex PCR, the TCRdb table keeps only in-frame clones and is missing some. The sample holds about 89,000 clones, 65% to 80% seen once. Sequencing input: peripheral blood. The receptors derive from a human donor in a cohort sampled during active COVID-19.

The rearrangement links TRBV7-9 to TRBJ2-3, with D possibly TRBD1 on 5 matching bases. V was trimmed by 1 base and J by 8 bases, leaving 16 bases between them. The germline V gene encodes CDR1 SEHNR and CDR2 FQNEAQ (reference sequence). CDR3 size: 15 residues. CDR3 loop: CASSLGAGRFGTQYF. CDR3 in DNA: TGTGCCAGCAGCTTAGGGGCAGGGCGGTTCGGTACGCAGTATTTT. The full variable domain, its missing parts supplied by reference TRBV7-9 and TRBJ2-3, is DTGVSQNPRHKITKRGQNVTFRCDPISEHNRLYWYRQTLGQGPEFLTYFQNEAQLEKSRLLSDRFSAERPKGSFSTLEIQRTEQGDSAMYLCASSLGAGRFGTQYFGPGTRLTVL.

The rearrangement links TRBV6-2 or TRBV6-3 to TRBJ1-2; 7 nucleotides agree with TRBD1. V was clipped by 5 bases and J by 4 bases; unmatched bases: 7. Germline CDR1 MNHEY, CDR2 SVGEGT. This CDR3 spans 14 amino acids. CDR3 DNA sequence: TGTGCCAGCAGTGACACACAGGGGCCCTATGGCTACACCTTC. Translating it yields CASSDTQGPYGYTF.

This chain connects TRBV20-1 to TRBJ2-5; D is unclear. V was trimmed by 3 bases and J by 2 bases, leaving 7 bases between them. Germline V gives CDR1 DFQATT, CDR2 SNEGSKA (reference sequence). The CDR3 runs to 12 residues. The DNA for the CDR3 is TGCAGTGCTAGTTTACAACAAGAGACCCAGTACTTC. This translates into CSASLQQETQYF.

The chain joins TRBV10-3 to TRBJ2-2; D may be TRBD2 (5 bases). Germline assignment: CDR1 ENHRY and CDR2 SYGVKD. V was cut by 11 bases and J by 2 bases, with 30 bases left in between. This CDR3 has 19 amino acids. CDR3 sequence (DNA): TGTGCCCCCAGGACCCACTACATCTTTGGGAGAGTTAACACCGGGGAGCTGTTTTTT. This sequence encodes CAPRTHYIFGRVNTGELFF.

This clone has a handful of counts. The V call is TRBV15, the J call TRBJ2-7; 10 positions agree with TRBD2. The J segment lost 3 bases and the V segment lost 3 bases, leaving 5 bases of the junction unmatched. The CDR3 loop spans 15 amino acids. Germline V CDR1 and CDR2: LNHNV, YYDKDF (reference sequence). The CDR3 loop is CATSRNLAGVYEQYF. DNA of the CDR3: TGTGCCACCAGCAGGAACCTAGCGGGAGTCTACGAGCAGTACTTC.

The CDR3 DNA reads as TGTGCCAGCAGCTGGAGACAGGGCCCAGACCTAACTACGCAGTATTTT. Its protein product is CASSWRQGPDLTTQYF. The chain employs TRBV5-6 and TRBJ2-3; TRBD1 aligns across 7 bases. V shed 3 bases, J shed 8 bases, and the junction held 15 bases outside the gene matches. The germline gives CDR1 SGHDT, CDR2 YYEEEE. This CDR3 is 16 amino acids long.

This rearrangement joins TRBV15 to TRBJ2-7; possible D gene TRBD1, 6 bases. The V end was cut by 2 bases, the J end by 1 base, with 12 bases between. The CDR3 consists of 15 residues. From germline, CDR1 is LNHNV and CDR2 YYDKDF (reference sequence). The CDR3 nucleotides are TGTGCCACCAGCAGACGGGCAGGGGCTTCCTACGAGCAGTACTTC. Its translation: CATSRRAGASYEQYF.

The chain carries TRBV15 and TRBJ2-5, with TRBD2 identical over 9 bases. Germline V CDR1 and CDR2: LNHNV, YYDKDF (reference sequence). The CDR3 covers 15 residues. Losses at the gene ends were 0 bases for V and 4 bases for J; bases not matched to a gene: 3. This CDR3 is CATSRDSGRSETQYF. CDR3 in DNA: TGTGCCACCAGCAGAGATAGCGGGAGATCAGAGACCCAGTACTTC.

V gene TRBV27 combines with J gene TRBJ2-7; 10 bases match TRBD1. This CDR3 comprises 17 residues. Germline V lookup: CDR1 MNHEY, CDR2 SMNVEV (reference sequence). V lost 2 bases, J lost 5 bases, and 12 bases stayed unmatched. The DNA for the CDR3 is TGTGCCAGCAGTTTAACCCACGAGACAGGGGGCTTTGACGAGCAGTACTTC. Its translation: CASSLTHETGGFDEQYF.

This clone was recorded a few times. The chain uses TRBV3-1 (or the pseudogene TRBV3-2) and TRBJ1-6; D remains ambiguous. Between the trimmed V and J ends, which lost 4 bases and 5 bases, there was a span of 9 bases. The CDR3 runs 14 residues. Per the germline V gene, CDR1 is LGHDT and CDR2 is YNNKEL (reference sequence). The chain's CDR3 is CASSPNSNNSPLHF. CDR3 sequence (DNA): TGTGCCAGCAGCCCTAACAGTAATAATTCACCCCTCCACTTT.

The chain links TRBV21-1 to TRBJ2-3; whether TRBD2, the table's D call, matches the DNA was not checked. TRBV21-1 is tagged as a pseudogene. CDR3 length: 15 residues. The DNA for the CDR3 is TGTGCCAGCAGCAAACTAGCGGGACCCACAGATACGCAGTATTTT. It codes for CASSKLAGPTDTQYF.

As DNA, the CDR3 is TGTGCCAGCAGCTCGCCGGGGGAGGGGACCCAGTACTTC. Protein product: CASSSPGEGTQYF. The V call is TRBV7-9, the J call TRBJ2-5; 7 bases match TRBD2. The trim removed 4 bases at V and 7 bases at J, leaving 6 bases unmatched. The CDR3 sequence is 13 residues long. Per the germline V gene, CDR1 is SEHNR and CDR2 is FQNEAQ (reference sequence).

This clone has just a few counts. The rearrangement uses TRBV30 and TRBJ1-2, with 9 bases that match TRBD1. The germline CDR1 and CDR2 sequences are GTSNPN and SVGIG (reference sequence). The CDR3 has 13 residues. The V segment lost 8 bases and the J segment 2 bases; nucleotides outside the gene matches: 6. The CDR3 coding sequence is TGTGCCCACCCCGGGACAGGGAACTATGGCTACACCTTC. Translated, it gives CAHPGTGNYGYTF.

The chain is built from TRBV5-6 and TRBJ1-4; D is undetermined. The CDR3 totals 16 residues. Between the trimmed V and J ends, which lost 4 bases and 2 bases, there was a span of 15 bases. Germline values: CDR1 SGHDT, CDR2 YYEEEE. The DNA for the CDR3 is TGTGCCAGCAGCCGAGCGAACGGTGGGACTAATGAAAAACTGTTTTTT. Translated: CASSRANGGTNEKLFF.

This chain connects TRBV5-1 to TRBJ2-1, with 13 positions matching TRBD2. The CDR3 has 18 residues. Germline values: CDR1 SGHRS, CDR2 YFSETQ. The trim removed 0 bases at V and 7 bases at J, leaving 10 bases unmatched. The CDR3 loop is CASSLEWTSGSGSNEQFF. The CDR3 DNA is TGCGCCAGCAGCTTGGAATGGACTAGCGGGAGTGGCTCTAATGAGCAGTTCTTC.

The chain carries TRBV5-1 and TRBJ2-3, with no clear D. The CDR3 contains 15 residues. Germline V lookup: CDR1 SGHRS, CDR2 YFSETQ. Trimming pared 1 base from V and 2 bases from J, leaving 11 bases between. Written as DNA, the CDR3 is TGCGCCAGCAGCTTGTATCCCGGGTTCACAGATACGCAGTATTTT. Encoded protein: CASSLYPGFTDTQYF.

Only one count was recorded for this clone. The V call is TRBV15, the J call TRBJ2-1, with TRBD1 matching over 8 bases. CDR3 length equals 12 residues. Germline V CDR1 and CDR2: LNHNV, YYDKDF (reference sequence). The ends lost 3 bases at V and 13 bases at J; junction bases unmatched: 5. CDR3 in DNA: TGTGCCACCAGCAGGGACAGGGTTCGACAGTTCTTC. Protein sequence: CATSRDRVRQFF.

This clone was counted a single time. The chain links TRBV7-2 to TRBJ2-3; a weak D match, TRBD2 (6 bases). The CDR3 length is 16 residues. V was shortened by 0 bases and J by 1 base, with 11 bases between the two germline ends. Germline values: CDR1 SGHTA, CDR2 FQGNSA. The CDR3 loop is CASSLAPGVGTDTQYF. DNA for the CDR3: TGTGCCAGCAGCTTAGCGCCGGGAGTTGGCACAGATACGCAGTATTTT.

The chain joins TRBV3-1 (or the pseudogene TRBV3-2) to TRBJ1-1; 7 bases are shared with TRBD1. The CDR3 sequence is 15 residues long. Germline CDR1 LGHDT, CDR2 YNNKEL (reference sequence). V lost 0 bases to trimming and J lost 2 bases; unmatched junction nucleotides: 3. CDR3 nucleotides: TGTGCCAGCAGCCAAGACCCAGGGGGTAACACTGAAGCTTTCTTT. It yields the protein CASSQDPGGNTEAFF.

The CDR3 spells CASSLAGGGSDTQYF. The CDR3 bases are TGTGCCAGCAGCCTAGCGGGAGGTGGGTCAGATACGCAGTATTTT. This chain connects TRBV5-4 to TRBJ2-3; 11 bases agree with TRBD2. V dropped 4 bases and J dropped 4; count of bases not matched to a gene: 5. CDR3 length: 15 residues. CDR1 SGHNT and CDR2 YYREEE come from the germline V gene (reference sequence).

The chain couples TRBV18 to TRBJ2-1, with 7 bases identical to TRBD2. Trimming at V came to 4 bases and at J to 0 bases, leaving 9 bases not matched to a gene. This CDR3 has 17 residues. In germline, CDR1 is KGHSH, CDR2 LQKENI. The CDR3 sequence: CASSLAPLADSYNEQFF. For the CDR3, the DNA is TGTGCCAGCTCACTAGCTCCCCTAGCGGACTCCTACAATGAGCAGTTCTTC.

V usage is TRBV3-1 (or the pseudogene TRBV3-2) and J usage is TRBJ2-7, with D uncertain. Germline values: CDR1 LGHDT, CDR2 YNNKEL (reference sequence). This CDR3 has 11 residues. V was clipped by 10 bases and J by 2 bases, with 9 bases between them. The CDR3 region has the DNA TGTGCCACCGGAGAAGCCTACGAGCAGTACTTC. Translating it yields CATGEAYEQYF.

J is TRBJ1-1 and V is TRBV19; 8 positions match TRBD1. The germline CDR1 and CDR2 sequences are LNHDA and SQIVND (reference sequence). Losses at the gene ends were 4 bases for V and 4 bases for J; bases not matched to a gene: 2. CDR3 length: 13 residues. The CDR3 sequence: CASSNRGGTEAFF. CDR3 in DNA: TGTGCCAGTAGTAACAGGGGGGGCACTGAAGCTTTCTTT.

The genes are TRBV5-1 and TRBJ1-5; TRBD1 is a possible D gene (5 bases). V lost 0 bases and J 6 bases, leaving 10 bases between the germline ends. The germline gives CDR1 SGHRS, CDR2 YFSETQ. This CDR3 region has 14 residues. The CDR3 spells CASSLDGGVQPQHF. CDR3 nucleotides: TGCGCCAGCAGCTTGGATGGAGGGGTTCAGCCCCAGCATTTT.

V gene TRBV6-5 combines with J gene TRBJ2-3; 7 nucleotides match TRBD2. The CDR3 sequence is 13 residues long. Germline lookup yields CDR1 MNHEY and CDR2 SVGAGI. V gave up 3 bases and J gave up 7 bases; unmatched junction bases: 4. In DNA form, the CDR3 reads TGTGCCAGCAGTTATACCGGGACTAATACGCAGTATTTT. This gives the protein CASSYTGTNTQYF.

V and J are TRBV2 and TRBJ2-7; 7 nucleotides match TRBD2. The CDR3 runs to 13 residues. V lost 7 bases to trimming and J lost 6 bases; unmatched junction nucleotides: 9. Germline-derived CDR1 and CDR2 are SNHLY and FYNNEI. Here the CDR3 reads CASTPGRAGEQYF. CDR3 nucleotides: TGTGCCAGCACCCCGGGGAGGGCTGGCGAGCAGTACTTC.